This T cell receptor beta chain is drawn from a study of T cells in Graves' hyperthyroidism and ophthalmopathy. Per germline, CDR1 MDHEN and CDR2 SYDVKM. The CDR3 contains 16 residues. Losses at the gene ends were 10 bases for V and 5 bases for J; bases not matched to a gene: 18. The TCR beta CDR3 regions underwent amplification using RNA transcripts as the source. TCR CDR3 underwent first-round RT-PCR with the HTBI primer set. TCRdb re-derived calls from the multiplex PCR reads in MiXCR, one entry per CDR3 protein. The sample includes about 350,000 distinct CDR3 sequences, approximately 15% of them seen just once. This clonotype was observed at least ten times.

Sequences were obtained from blood. This sequence was found in a woman in her 30s with Graves' hyperthyroidism. The chain carries TRBV28 and TRBJ1-2, with 8 bases fitting TRBD1. CDR3: CATPSGQGGQGYGYTF. As DNA, the CDR3 is TGTGCCACGCCATCAGGACAGGGTGGGCAAGGATATGGCTACACCTTC.